This note documents a single TCR beta chain sequence. The data belong to a study of technical replicates of blood from a handful of donors. The CDR3 has 16 residues. The germline gives CDR1 SEHNR, CDR2 FQNEAQ (reference sequence). V gave up 4 bases and J gave up 6 bases; unmatched junction bases: 6. The method was immunoSEQ multiplex PCR; TCRdb's version includes in-frame clones alone and lacks a portion of them. Among about 56,000 clones listed, about 95% were seen once. Specimen: PBMCs. This clonotype was sampled from a human donor in good health. Some clones in this sample may be carry-over from other donors' samples. J is TRBJ2-3 and V is TRBV7-9; 14 nucleotides agree with TRBD2. Here the CDR3 DNA reads TGTGCCAGCAGCTCTAGACTAGCGGGGGGGCCTGATACGCAGTATTTT. Its translation is CASSSRLAGGPDTQYF.